These 29 T cell receptor beta chains came from one sample sequenced in a study of circulating CD8 cells and anti-PD-1 response in melanoma. The QIAseq Immune Repertoire TCR panel built the libraries from roughly 15 ng of total RNA. A single record per CDR3 protein comes from TCRdb applying MiXCR to the reads. The repertoire includes 400 or so distinct CDR3 sequences, 9.9% of them detected once, and about 45% sits in the top ten. From live CD3+CD8+TCRalphabeta+ cells, four PD-1 and/or TIGIT subsets were sorted. The sequenced sample was CD8+ T cells from PBMCs, obtained at baseline or after one month of anti-PD-1 therapy (not recorded which). All receptors derive from a human donor with melanoma.

V gene TRBV7-9 combines with J gene TRBJ2-3, with D uncertain. Germline lookup yields CDR1 SEHNR and CDR2 FQNEAQ (reference sequence). The CDR3 runs 11 residues. V gave up 9 bases and J gave up 6 bases, with 10 bases separating them. The CDR3 sequence: CASATRDTQYF. For the CDR3, the DNA is TGTGCCAGTGCTACCCGCGATACGCAGTATTTT.

This clonotype is termed medium-sized. The rearrangement uses TRBV20-1 and TRBJ2-1; 10 nucleotides line up with TRBD2. Germline CDR1 DFQATT, CDR2 SNEGSKA (reference sequence). V was pared by 1 base and J by 7 bases, with 7 bases of the junction left unmatched. The CDR3 is 15 residues long. CDR3 bases: TGCAGTGCTAGAGTGCTAGCGGGAGTAAGGAATGAGCAGTTCTTC. The encoded protein is CSARVLAGVRNEQFF.

The CDR3 reads CASSMMGLGTEAFF. CDR3 in DNA: TGTGCCAGTAGTATGATGGGGCTCGGAACTGAAGCTTTCTTT. J is TRBJ1-1 and V is TRBV19; possibly TRBD1 for D (5 bases). The CDR3 spans 14 residues. Germline assignment: CDR1 LNHDA and CDR2 SQIVND (reference sequence). The ends were cut back, 3 bases at V and 5 bases at J, with 13 bases in the middle.

By frequency in the sample, this clonotype is medium-sized (0.01 to 0.1%). The chain combines TRBV4-1 with TRBJ2-3; D might be TRBD2 (6 bases). Germline V gene lookup returns CDR1 MGHRA and CDR2 YSYEKL. Trimming stripped 4 bases from V and 0 bases from J, with 14 bases between. This CDR3 has 16 residues. CDR3 protein: CASSPVAGTSTDTQYF. CDR3 nucleotides: TGCGCCAGCAGCCCGGTGGCGGGGACTAGCACAGATACGCAGTATTTT.

By frequency in the sample, this clonotype is large. The genes are TRBV25-1 and TRBJ1-1; weak D call: TRBD1 (5 bases). CDR1 and CDR2 (germline): MGHDK, SYGVNS. Trimming shortened V by 2 bases and J by 0 bases, and 10 bases separated the two germline ends. The CDR3 consists of 15 residues. The CDR3 sequence is CASSERSGLNTEAFF. DNA of the CDR3: TGTGCCAGCAGTGAACGGTCAGGGTTGAACACTGAAGCTTTCTTT.

This clonotype is labeled as medium-sized. V and J are TRBV20-1 and TRBJ2-1, with TRBD1 matching 9 bases. The V gene end was trimmed by 3 bases and the J gene end by 7 bases; junction bases not matched to a gene: 10. The germline CDR1 and CDR2 sequences are DFQATT and SNEGSKA (reference sequence). The CDR3 is 15 residues long. This CDR3 is CSASGDREISNEQFF. As DNA, the CDR3 is TGCAGTGCTAGTGGGGACAGGGAAATTTCGAATGAGCAGTTCTTC.

In its sample, this clonotype is medium-sized. This chain uses TRBV20-1 with TRBJ2-7; weak D call: TRBD2 (6 bases). This CDR3 has 14 residues. Looked up from germline, CDR1 is DFQATT and CDR2 is SNEGSKA (reference sequence). The V and J ends lost 3 bases and 1 base respectively, with 13 bases between them. The CDR3 sequence is CSARDYFESYEQYF. The CDR3 DNA reads as TGCAGTGCTAGGGACTACTTCGAATCCTACGAGCAGTACTTC.

In this sample, this clonotype is medium-sized (0.01 to 0.1%). The V and J genes are TRBV6-2 or TRBV6-3 and TRBJ2-2; D unclear. The CDR3 is made up of 10 amino acids. Germline V gene data show CDR1 as MNHEY and CDR2 as SVGEGT. V lost 6 bases to trimming and J lost 7 bases, with 3 bases between them. The CDR3 DNA reads TGTGCCAGCAGGGACGGGGAGCTGTTTTTT. Residues: CASRDGELFF.

Judged by abundance, this clonotype is medium-sized (0.01 to 0.1%). The CDR3 protein is CSAGGLAKNIQYF. The DNA of the CDR3 is TGCAGTGCTGGGGGACTAGCCAAAAACATTCAGTACTTC. The chain carries TRBV20-1 and TRBJ2-4; weak D call: TRBD2 (6 bases). Per the germline V gene, CDR1 is DFQATT and CDR2 is SNEGSKA (reference sequence). V was shortened by 5 bases and J by 0 bases, with 8 bases between the two germline ends. This CDR3 is built from 13 residues.

Worth noting for this clonotype: A read error is the likely source, as a far larger clone sits one nucleotide away. The chain uses TRBV6-4 and TRBJ2-7; no firm D call. There are 14 residues in the CDR3. Trimming pared 5 bases from V and 4 bases from J, leaving 15 bases between. Germline CDR1 is MRHNA and CDR2 is SNTAGT. In DNA, the CDR3 is TGTGCCAGCAGTTATGGCTGGAAACCTTACGAGCAGTACTTC. It codes for CASSYGWKPYEQYF.

The chain links TRBV20-1 to TRBJ2-7; D assignment may be TRBD1 or TRBD2 (5 bases each). CDR3 length: 12 residues. V lost 6 bases and J 2 bases, leaving 11 bases between the germline ends. In germline, CDR1 is DFQATT, CDR2 SNEGSKA (reference sequence). The CDR3 region is CSANEGTYEQYF. The CDR3 bases are TGCAGTGCCAATGAGGGGACCTACGAGCAGTACTTC.

The gene calls are TRBV20-1 and TRBJ2-7; D is perhaps TRBD2 (5 bases). The V gene's germline CDR1 is DFQATT and CDR2 SNEGSKA (reference sequence). This CDR3 has 15 amino acids. V was pared by 3 bases and J by 4 bases, with 19 bases between. The DNA for the CDR3 is TGCAGTGCTAGGGACGAGGGCCCGTACGTGTACGAGCAGTACTTC. Residues: CSARDEGPYVYEQYF.

This clonotype was detected once. The rearrangement joins TRBV14 to TRBJ2-2, with D unresolved. Germline V gene sequence: CDR1 SGHDN, CDR2 FVKESK. V was clipped by 5 bases and J by 4 bases, with 17 bases between them. The CDR3 runs 16 residues. DNA of the CDR3: TGTGCCAGCAGCTTTACAGAGGAGATTGCCACCGGGGAGCTGTTTTTT. Translated: CASSFTEEIATGELFF. The whole variable domain, remainder taken from reference TRBV14 and TRBJ2-2, is EAGVTQFPSHSVIEKGQTVTLRCDPISGHDNLYWYRRVMGKEIKFLLHFVKESKQDESGMPNNRFLAERTGGTYSTLKVQPAELEDSGVYFCASSFTEEIATGELFFGEGSRLTVL.

This clonotype is deemed large. The chain links TRBV29-1 to TRBJ2-1; 7 nucleotides align to TRBD1. V shed 2 bases, J shed 0 bases, and the junction held 4 bases outside the gene matches. The CDR3 is 15 amino acids. From germline, CDR1 is SQVTM and CDR2 ANQGSEA. CDR3 DNA: TGCAGCGTTGAAAATCAGGGGGTCTCCTACAATGAGCAGTTCTTC. Protein sequence: CSVENQGVSYNEQFF.

This clonotype qualifies as large. The chain is built from TRBV7-2 and TRBJ2-7, with TRBD2 matching 16 bases. The J segment lost 4 bases and the V segment lost 5 bases, leaving 8 bases of the junction unmatched. There are 17 residues in the CDR3. Germline V CDR1 and CDR2: SGHTA, FQGNSA. The CDR3: CASSLGTSGRAEYEQYF. The CDR3 DNA reads as TGTGCCAGCAGCCTCGGGACTAGCGGGAGGGCCGAGTACGAGCAGTACTTC. The full variable domain, completed using reference TRBV7-2 and TRBJ2-7, is GAGVSQSPSNKVTEKGKDVELRCDPISGHTALYWYRQSLGQGLEFLIYFQGNSAPDKSGLPSDRFSAERTGGSVSTLTIQRTQQEDSAVYLCASSLGTSGRAEYEQYFGPGTRLTVT.

This clonotype is deemed medium-sized. The chain combines TRBV7-6 with TRBJ2-7; D is unresolved. Trimming removed 3 bases at V and 3 bases at J, with 12 bases between. The CDR3 runs to 14 residues. Germline-derived CDR1 and CDR2 are SGHVS and FNYEAQ. The CDR3 bases are TGTGCCAGCAGCTTCTCAGGACCACTCTACGAGCAGTACTTC. This codes for CASSFSGPLYEQYF.

This clonotype is deemed medium-sized. The chain couples TRBV27 to TRBJ1-1; D is undetermined. Germline V gives CDR1 MNHEY, CDR2 SMNVEV (reference sequence). V lost 2 bases, J lost 5 bases, and 9 bases lay in between. The CDR3 is made up of 13 amino acids. The CDR3: CASSLGSGTEAFF. For the CDR3, the DNA is TGTGCCAGCAGTTTAGGGTCGGGAACTGAAGCTTTCTTT.

This clonotype rates as large. This chain joins TRBV27 and TRBJ2-7; D possibly corresponds to TRBD1 (6 bases). Trimming pared 3 bases from V and 0 bases from J, leaving 6 bases between. The CDR3 length is 13 residues. CDR1 is MNHEY, CDR2 SMNVEV, per germline (reference sequence). The CDR3 nucleotides are TGTGCCAGCAGTTTGGACAGCTCCTACGAGCAGTACTTC. Protein: CASSLDSSYEQYF.

In its sample, this clonotype is large. The V and J genes are TRBV6-2 or TRBV6-3 and TRBJ2-7; possible D gene TRBD2, 5 bases. Trimming left V 8 bases short and J 1 base short, with 9 bases between. This CDR3 is 12 amino acids long. Germline V gene lookup returns CDR1 MNHEY and CDR2 SVGEGT. The CDR3, as DNA: TGTGCCAGCTTCAGCGGATCCTACGAGCAGTACTTC. This codes for CASFSGSYEQYF.

This clonotype is medium-sized by share. The rearrangement uses TRBV27 and TRBJ2-1; 7 nucleotides match TRBD2. The junction had 11 bases not matched to a gene; V was cut back by 7 bases and J by 5 bases. Germline CDR1 is MNHEY and CDR2 is SMNVEV (reference sequence). CDR3 size: 15 residues. As DNA, the CDR3 is TGTGCCAGCAATTTTGGCTGGGGGGGAAACAATGAGCAGTTCTTC. It translates to CASNFGWGGNNEQFF.

This clonotype is medium-sized by share. This chain connects TRBV27 to TRBJ2-7, with 10 bases fitting TRBD2. The CDR3 runs to 16 residues. Looked up from germline, CDR1 is MNHEY and CDR2 is SMNVEV (reference sequence). The ends lost 7 bases at V and 7 bases at J; junction bases unmatched: 16. The CDR3 spells CASTARGLAGVEEQYF. The CDR3 DNA reads as TGTGCCAGCACCGCAAGGGGTCTAGCGGGAGTCGAGGAGCAGTACTTC.

This clonotype is labeled as large. CDR3 coding DNA: TGTGCCAGCAGTCGGGGCCGCGGCAATCAGCCCCAGCATTTT. This sequence encodes CASSRGRGNQPQHF. The chain couples TRBV28 to TRBJ1-5, with D maybe TRBD1 (5 bases). The CDR3 consists of 14 residues. Germline V gene data show CDR1 as MDHEN and CDR2 as SYDVKM. Trimming stripped 5 bases from V and 2 bases from J, with 10 bases between.

By share, this clonotype counts as medium-sized. This chain links TRBV20-1 with TRBJ2-7; 10 bases are shared with TRBD1. The ends lost 7 bases at V and 6 bases at J; junction bases unmatched: 6. The CDR3 contains 12 residues. Germline CDR1 and CDR2: DFQATT and SNEGSKA (reference sequence). The CDR3, as DNA: TGCAGTGGGGACAGGGGCGAGTTCGAGCAGTACTTC. This gives the protein CSGDRGEFEQYF.

This clonotype rates as large. The chain has TRBV28 and TRBJ2-7, with D unresolved. This CDR3 has 12 amino acids. Germline V CDR1 and CDR2: MDHEN, SYDVKM. Trimming removed 5 bases at V and 4 bases at J, with 9 bases between. The CDR3 spells CASSVSAYEQYF. The CDR3 DNA is TGTGCCAGCAGTGTCTCAGCGTACGAGCAGTACTTC. The whole variable domain, remainder taken from reference TRBV28 and TRBJ2-7, is DVKVTQSSRYLVKRTGEKVFLECVQDMDHENMFWYRQDPGLGLRLIYFSYDVKMKEKGDIPEGYSVSREKKERFSLILESASTNQTSMYLCASSVSAYEQYFGPGTRLTVT.

This clonotype counts as large. The chain uses TRBV4-2 and TRBJ1-1; tentatively, D is TRBD1 (6 bases). CDR3 size: 14 residues. Germline values: CDR1 LGHNA, CDR2 YNFKEQ. Between the trimmed V and J ends, which lost 4 bases and 7 bases, there was a span of 16 bases. CDR3: CASSPTGGRDEAFF. CDR3 DNA sequence: TGTGCCAGCAGCCCCACCGGGGGGCGAGATGAAGCTTTCTTT.

This clonotype qualifies as large. The J gene is TRBJ2-3, the V gene TRBV7-2; D may be TRBD2 (5 bases). Looked up from germline, CDR1 is SGHTA and CDR2 is FQGNSA. V gave up 6 bases and J gave up 2 bases, with 15 bases separating them. The CDR3 consists of 15 residues. The CDR3 DNA follows: TGTGCCAGCAGGCACGGAGGCAGTTTCACAGATACGCAGTATTTT. Residues: CASRHGGSFTDTQYF.

By share, this clonotype ranks as large. The V and J genes are TRBV7-3 and TRBJ1-5; no reliable D call. V was clipped by 5 bases and J by 2 bases, with 10 bases between them. CDR3 length equals 14 residues. Germline assignment: CDR1 SGHTA and CDR2 FQGTGA. The CDR3, as DNA: TGTGCCAGCAGCCCGAGTGGTGGCAATCAGCCCCAGCATTTT. Encoded protein: CASSPSGGNQPQHF.

This clonotype is termed medium-sized. The V gene is TRBV27, the J gene TRBJ2-7, with 8 bases aligning to TRBD1. The junction had 6 bases not matched to a gene; V was cut back by 1 base and J by 4 bases. CDR1 is MNHEY and CDR2 is SMNVEV in the germline V gene (reference sequence). CDR3 size: 15 residues. CDR3 residues: CASSLFIQGEYEQYF. As DNA, the CDR3 is TGTGCCAGCAGTTTATTTATACAGGGGGAGTACGAGCAGTACTTC.

Sample share makes this clonotype large (0.1 to 1%). The CDR3 DNA reads as TGTGCCAGCAGCCCAACTAGCGGGGGATCCTACAATGAGCAGTTCTTC. Translating gives CASSPTSGGSYNEQFF. The rearrangement uses TRBV9 and TRBJ2-1, with 11 bases matching TRBD2. CDR3 length equals 16 residues. From germline, CDR1 is SGDLS and CDR2 YYNGEE. V trimming: 4 bases; J trimming: 1 base; junction bases outside the gene matches: 4.